These 17 T cell receptor beta chains share one sample of origin, sequenced in a study of beta chain features in type 1 diabetes. Every isolated RNA sample was fully reverse transcribed, so sequencing captured expressed TCRB transcripts. The assay was immunoSEQ multiplex PCR, and TCRdb's table has in-frame clones only and misses some. This table has hundreds of thousands of clones, around 30% appearing once. The sample comprised naive CD4+ T cells from blood. These receptors all come from a man between 18 and 35 years old in good health.

This clone was found a few times. This chain uses TRBV29-1 with TRBJ2-7; 10 bases fit TRBD1. Germline V CDR1 and CDR2: SQVTM, ANQGSEA. This CDR3 comprises 13 residues. V shed 5 bases and J 7 bases; nucleotides not matched to a gene: 8. The CDR3 DNA follows: TGCAGCGTTAAAAGACAGGGGGCTGGAGAGCAGTACTTC. This encodes CSVKRQGAGEQYF.

V gene TRBV7-2 combines with J gene TRBJ1-2; the D is unclear. CDR1 SGHTA and CDR2 FQGNSA come from the germline V gene. This CDR3 has 17 residues. V lost 1 base to trimming and J lost 2 bases, with 17 bases between them. Here the CDR3 DNA reads TGTGCCAGCAGCTTAGGAGTAAGTGGTTTACCCAACTATGGCTACACCTTC. Its translation is CASSLGVSGLPNYGYTF.

Here the CDR3 reads CAWSFGRGSPSTDTQYF. CDR3 coding DNA: TGTGCCTGGAGTTTTGGAAGGGGGTCCCCTAGCACAGATACGCAGTATTTT. The chain uses TRBV30 and TRBJ2-3; D might be TRBD1 (6 bases). The length of the CDR3 is 17 residues. V was pared by 2 bases and J by 0 bases, with 18 bases between. Germline V gene lookup returns CDR1 GTSNPN and CDR2 SVGIG (reference sequence). Combining the CDR3 with reference TRBV30 and TRBJ2-3 gives the whole variable domain SQTIHQWPATLVQPVGSPLSLECTVEGTSNPNLYWYRQAAGRGLQLLFYSVGIGQISSEVPQNLSASRPQDRQFILSSKKLLLSDSGFYLCAWSFGRGSPSTDTQYFGPGTRLTVL.

The rearrangement links TRBV14 to TRBJ2-1; D is ambiguous. Deletions cut 6 bases from V and 4 bases from J, with 19 bases between. Germline-derived CDR1 and CDR2 are SGHDN and FVKESK. CDR3 length equals 16 residues. CDR3 residues: CASSRWGEREYNEQFF. CDR3 in DNA: TGTGCCAGCAGTCGTTGGGGTGAGCGCGAATACAATGAGCAGTTCTTC.

The chain employs TRBV27 and TRBJ1-4; 7 nucleotides align to TRBD1. CDR3 size: 14 residues. CDR1 MNHEY and CDR2 SMNVEV come from the germline V gene (reference sequence). With 6 bases clipped from V and 3 bases from J, the junction kept 4 bases outside the gene matches. The CDR3 nucleotides are TGTGCCAGCAGCGCGGGACAGCCTAATGAAAAACTGTTTTTT. Its protein product is CASSAGQPNEKLFF.

This clone has just a few counts. The rearrangement uses TRBV15 and TRBJ2-1; D remains unclear. Per the germline V gene, CDR1 is LNHNV and CDR2 is YYDKDF (reference sequence). CDR3 length equals 13 residues. V dropped 0 bases and J dropped 7 bases, with 7 bases sitting between them. CDR3 sequence reads: CATSRDPWNEQFF. The CDR3 DNA follows: TGTGCCACCAGCAGAGATCCCTGGAATGAGCAGTTCTTC.

The CDR3 spells CASAPGGRYGYTF. In DNA, the CDR3 is TGTGCCAGCGCCCCCGGGGGGCGATATGGCTACACCTTC. The chain recombines TRBV28 with TRBJ1-2; a possible D gene is TRBD1 (6 bases). This CDR3 contains 13 residues. Germline V gene data show CDR1 as MDHEN and CDR2 as SYDVKM. The V end lost 8 bases, the J end lost 5 bases, and 15 bases lay between the germline ends.

The chain couples TRBV7-8 to TRBJ2-7; D is undetermined. The CDR3 is made up of 14 amino acids. Trimming stripped 1 base from V and 5 bases from J, with 12 bases between. The germline V gene has CDR1 SGHVS and CDR2 FQNEAQ. The CDR3 nucleotides are TGTGCCAGCAGCTTAGGATCCCTAGGGCACGAGCAGTACTTC. It translates to CASSLGSLGHEQYF. The variable domain in full, completed from reference TRBV7-8 and TRBJ2-7, reads GAGVSQSPRYKVAKRGQDVALRCDPISGHVSLFWYQQALGQGPEFLTYFQNEAQLDKSGLPSDRFFAERPEGSVSTLKIQRTQQEDSAVYLCASSLGSLGHEQYFGPGTRLTVT.

This clone has more than one count but fewer than ten. The J gene is TRBJ1-1, the V gene TRBV2, with D uncertain. There are 11 residues in the CDR3. V was shortened by 4 bases and J by 7 bases, with 7 bases between the two germline ends. The V gene's germline CDR1 is SNHLY and CDR2 FYNNEI. The chain's CDR3 is CASSAKVEAFF. In DNA, the CDR3 is TGTGCCAGCAGTGCCAAGGTTGAAGCTTTCTTT.

V is TRBV29-1 and J is TRBJ2-1; a weak D match, TRBD2 (5 bases). Trimming shortened V by 0 bases and J by 10 bases, and 10 bases separated the two germline ends. Germline-derived CDR1 and CDR2 are SQVTM and ANQGSEA. The CDR3 consists of 12 residues. The CDR3 loop is CSVEDAGVEQFF. CDR3 DNA: TGCAGCGTTGAAGATGCGGGCGTAGAGCAGTTCTTC.

This chain connects TRBV7-2 to TRBJ1-5, with TRBD1 identical over 7 bases. The CDR3 is 15 amino acids. V was clipped by 4 bases and J by 0 bases; unmatched bases: 3. Per the germline V gene, CDR1 is SGHTA and CDR2 is FQGNSA. The CDR3 nucleotides read TGTGCCAGCAGCTATGGGACAGTTAGCAATCAGCCCCAGCATTTT. Its protein is CASSYGTVSNQPQHF.

V usage is TRBV23-1 and J usage is TRBJ1-1; 7 bases are a match to TRBD1. TRBV23-1 is reported as an ORF; its role is uncertain. Germline trimming cut 4 bases from V and 1 base from J; bases unmatched to any gene: 12. There are 17 residues in the CDR3. This chain's CDR3 is CASSRIRDSVPNTEAFF. As DNA, the CDR3 is TGCGCCAGCAGTCGGATCCGGGACAGCGTACCGAACACTGAAGCTTTCTTT.

This clone turned up a few times. V gene TRBV7-2 combines with J gene TRBJ2-5, with TRBD1 identical over 8 bases. The CDR3 covers 13 residues. CDR1 and CDR2 (germline): SGHTA, FQGNSA. V was pared by 6 bases and J by 5 bases, with 5 bases of the junction left unmatched. This CDR3 reads CASRFQGAETQYF. For the CDR3, the DNA is TGTGCCAGCAGATTTCAGGGGGCTGAGACCCAGTACTTC.

This clone was observed a few times. This sequence joins TRBV30 and TRBJ2-7; 11 bases match TRBD2. V was pared by 2 bases and J by 5 bases, with 17 bases of the junction left unmatched. The CDR3 has 18 amino acids. CDR1 GTSNPN and CDR2 SVGIG come from the germline V gene (reference sequence). In nucleotides, the CDR3 is TGTGCCTGGAGTTTTGCGCGGACTAGCGGGTTCCCTGGGGACGAGCAGTACTTC. It codes for CAWSFARTSGFPGDEQYF.

This clone appeared a few times. V and J are TRBV7-2 and TRBJ2-1; TRBD2 agrees at 13 bases. Trimming at V came to 2 bases and at J to 8 bases, leaving 6 bases not matched to a gene. Germline CDR1 SGHTA, CDR2 FQGNSA. The CDR3 is 16 residues long. The CDR3 sequence is CASSLHRTSGRYEQFF. As DNA, the CDR3 is TGTGCCAGCAGCTTACATCGGACTAGCGGGAGATATGAGCAGTTCTTC.

The rearrangement joins TRBV29-1 to TRBJ2-5, with 13 bases matching TRBD2. V gave up 8 bases and J gave up 5 bases; unmatched junction bases: 5. Germline-derived CDR1 and CDR2 are SQVTM and ANQGSEA. The CDR3 is made up of 13 amino acids. The CDR3 loop reads CSTRTSGSETQYF. Written as DNA, the CDR3 is TGCAGCACACGGACTAGCGGGAGCGAGACCCAGTACTTC.

This clone was counted between two and nine times. The rearrangement links TRBV10-3 to TRBJ2-7; weak D call: TRBD1 (6 bases). V lost 4 bases and J lost 5, with 9 bases in between. This CDR3 comprises 12 residues. Germline loops: CDR1 ENHRY, CDR2 SYGVKD. The CDR3 sequence is CAISGQVDEQYF. The CDR3 DNA is TGTGCCATCAGTGGACAGGTCGACGAGCAGTACTTC.